These T cell receptor beta chains were read from a single sample in a study of monozygotic twins with cystic fibrosis. Sequencing used immunoSEQ multiplex PCR; TCRdb keeps in-frame clones, though not all of them. Of around 35,000 clones listed, 84% are singletons. Input material: blood. The receptors were sampled from a girl aged 2 to 9 with cystic fibrosis. The CDR3 runs from the conserved cysteine through the conserved F or W. The order of the fields is D gene, J gene, V gene, clone size, CDR3 protein, CDR3 DNA. A D gene is named only where the DNA matches it firmly. Not all rows give a size; the values are once, few, many and, for expanded clones, a class.

D: NA
J: TRBJ1-2
V: TRBV20-1
size: NA
CDR3: CSAWDDGYTF
DNA: TGCAGTGCTTGGGACGATGGCTACACCTTC

D: NA
J: TRBJ2-6
V: TRBV18
size: NA
CDR3: CASSPAVAGANVLTF
DNA: TGTGCCAGCTCACCAGCGGTAGCTGGGGCCAACGTCCTGACTTTC

D: TRBD2
J: TRBJ2-5
V: TRBV7-9
size: NA
CDR3: CASSVHLQGLAGGRETQYF
DNA: TGTGCCAGCAGCGTCCACCTTCAGGGACTAGCGGGGGGGCGTGAGACCCAGTACTTC

D: NA
J: TRBJ1-5
V: TRBV5-6
size: NA
CDR3: CASSSGNQPQHF
DNA: TGTGCCAGCAGCTCGGGAAATCAGCCCCAGCATTTT

D: TRBD1
J: TRBJ2-2
V: TRBV13
size: NA
CDR3: CASSSITGGTGELFF
DNA: TGTGCCAGCAGCTCCATAACAGGGGGGACCGGGGAGCTGTTTTTT

D: NA
J: TRBJ2-7
V: TRBV4-1
size: NA
CDR3: CASSQGLGTSSYEQYF
DNA: TGCGCCAGCAGCCAAGGTCTGGGGACATCCTCCTACGAGCAGTACTTC

D: TRBD2
J: TRBJ2-3
V: TRBV6-5
size: NA
CDR3: CASSRLAGGTDTQYF
DNA: TGTGCCAGCAGTCGACTAGCGGGGGGCACAGATACGCAGTATTTT

D: TRBD2
J: TRBJ2-5
V: TRBV7-6
size: few
CDR3: CASSWTSGGETQYF
DNA: TGTGCCAGCAGCTGGACTAGCGGGGGGGAGACCCAGTACTTC

D: NA
J: TRBJ2-7
V: TRBV5-1
size: NA
CDR3: CASSSRTPSYEQYF
DNA: TGCGCCAGCAGCTCCCGGACGCCTAGCTACGAGCAGTACTTC

D: NA
J: TRBJ1-6
V: TRBV4-1
size: NA
CDR3: CASSQWQQGNSPLHF
DNA: TGCGCCAGCAGCCAATGGCAACAGGGCAATTCACCCCTCCACTTT

D: NA
J: TRBJ1-2
V: TRBV5-1
size: once
CDR3: CASRHGQRYGYTF
DNA: TGCGCCAGCAGGCATGGACAGCGCTATGGCTACACCTTC

D: TRBD1
J: TRBJ2-2
V: TRBV5-1
size: NA
CDR3: CASSSQGVTGELFF
DNA: TGCGCCAGCAGCTCTCAGGGGGTTACCGGGGAGCTGTTTTTT

D: NA
J: TRBJ2-5
V: TRBV4-2
size: NA
CDR3: CASSPRPSGFQETQYF
DNA: TGTGCCAGCAGCCCCAGGCCCTCAGGTTTCCAAGAGACCCAGTACTTC

D: TRBD2
J: TRBJ2-1
V: TRBV4-3
size: NA
CDR3: CASSQEGTSGGASNEQFF
DNA: TGCGCCAGCAGCCAAGAAGGGACTAGCGGGGGGGCCTCGAATGAGCAGTTCTTC

D: NA
J: TRBJ1-1
V: TRBV2
size: NA
CDR3: CASSEAATGRTEAFF
DNA: TGTGCCAGCAGTGAAGCGGCCACAGGGCGCACTGAAGCTTTCTTT

D: TRBD1
J: TRBJ2-2
V: TRBV10-1
size: once
CDR3: CASSENRGRTGELFF
DNA: TGCGCCAGCAGTGAGAACAGGGGGCGCACCGGGGAGCTGTTTTTT

D: NA
J: TRBJ2-2
V: TRBV6-1
size: NA
CDR3: CASSVGARGPGELFF
DNA: TGTGCCAGCAGTGTGGGGGCCCGGGGACCCGGGGAGCTGTTTTTT

D: TRBD2
J: TRBJ2-1
V: TRBV9
size: once
CDR3: CASSVIAGTYNEQFF
DNA: TGTGCCAGCAGCGTGATAGCGGGGACGTACAATGAGCAGTTCTTC

D: TRBD1
J: TRBJ2-7
V: TRBV5-1
size: NA
CDR3: CASSDHRGYEQYF
DNA: TGCGCCAGCAGCGACCACAGGGGTTACGAGCAGTACTTC

D: NA
J: TRBJ2-4
V: TRBV18
size: few
CDR3: CASSPPGHLAKSIQYF
DNA: TGTGCCAGCTCACCCCCAGGACACCTAGCCAAAAGCATTCAGTACTTC

D: TRBD2
J: TRBJ2-3
V: TRBV7-9
size: once
CDR3: CANAVAGGEDTQYF
DNA: TGTGCCAACGCCGTGGCGGGGGGGGAGGATACGCAGTATTTT